One and the same sample provided the 27 T cell receptor beta chains below, sequenced in a study of T cells expressing NK-cell markers. TCRdb re-called the 5' RACE reads; every CDR3 protein appears as one record, without DNA. The sample spans 150,000 to 160,000 distinct CDR3 sequences; the ten largest clones claim around 35%. What was sequenced was blood T cells: a sorted CD56 or NKG2C T cell subset, CD4+ or CD8+ T cells, or bulk PBMC T cells (not recorded which). Source of these receptors: a woman aged 50 to 60 in good health.

This sequence joins TRBV20-1 and TRBJ2-7. The CDR3 contains 13 residues. CDR1 and CDR2 from the germline V gene are DFQATT and SNEGSKA (reference sequence). Here the CDR3 reads CSVTRQDTYEQYF.

The chain employs TRBV29-1 and TRBJ2-3; TCRdb outputs TRBD1, but without DNA this stays unchecked. CDR3 length equals 19 residues. The germline V gene encodes CDR1 SQVTM and CDR2 ANQGSEA. CDR3 amino acids: CSVGSGDLSGPRYTDTQYF.

The chain employs TRBV23-1 and TRBJ2-5; TCRdb reports TRBD2, a call that lacks DNA to check it against. TRBV23-1 is marked as an open reading frame, function uncertain. The CDR3 sequence is 14 residues long. CDR3 in amino acids: CASRSGRAGETQYF.

The rearrangement links TRBV7-3 to TRBJ1-1; TCRdb calls TRBD1, which cannot be checked without DNA. The CDR3 totals 13 residues. Germline values: CDR1 SGHTA, CDR2 FQGTGA. This CDR3 reads CASSSQTGSEAFF.

This chain connects TRBV15 to TRBJ1-1; TCRdb outputs TRBD1, but without DNA this stays unchecked. The germline gives CDR1 LNHNV, CDR2 YYDKDF (reference sequence). CDR3 length: 14 residues. Here the CDR3 reads CATSKSDSVPKAFF. The whole variable domain, remainder taken from reference TRBV15 and TRBJ1-1, is DAMVIQNPRYQVTQFGKPVTLSCSQTLNHNVMYWYQQKSSQAPKLLFHYYDKDFNNEADTPDNFQSRRPNTSFCFLDIRSPGLGDTAMYLCATSKSDSVPKAFFGQGTRLTVV.

V and J are TRBV12-3 or TRBV12-4 and TRBJ1-1; no DNA is available, so the TRBD1 call from TCRdb remains unchecked. The CDR3 length is 14 residues. CDR3 in amino acids: CASSYDSMNTEAFF.

The genes are TRBV4-1 and TRBJ2-7. Germline V gene lookup returns CDR1 MGHRA and CDR2 YSYEKL. The CDR3 is 14 residues long. The CDR3 region is CASSQENSIYEQYF.

The chain links TRBV7-9 to TRBJ2-1; lacking DNA, the TRBD2 call made by TCRdb goes unchecked. This CDR3 comprises 16 residues. Germline CDR1 reads SEHNR; CDR2 reads FQNEAQ (reference sequence). The CDR3: CASSLVEGPGDNEQFF.

J is TRBJ2-1 and V is TRBV10-3; the D gene TCRdb calls, TRBD2, cannot be checked with no DNA. Germline V lookup: CDR1 ENHRY, CDR2 SYGVKD. The CDR3 consists of 15 residues. The CDR3 reads CAIETGEGTPDEQFF.

This sequence joins TRBV29-1 and TRBJ2-5; the D call from TCRdb, TRBD1, cannot be confirmed without DNA. The length of the CDR3 is 13 residues. The germline V gene encodes CDR1 SQVTM and CDR2 ANQGSEA. The CDR3 sequence: CSVSGVYQETQYF.

This CDR3 is CASSSLPGGTEAFF. The chain has TRBV7-9 and TRBJ1-1; TCRdb outputs TRBD1, but without DNA this stays unchecked. Germline lookup yields CDR1 SEHNR and CDR2 FQNEAQ (reference sequence). The length of the CDR3 is 14 residues.

The genes are TRBV12-3 or TRBV12-4 and TRBJ1-2; TCRdb picks TRBD1, but there is no DNA to check that call. The CDR3 loop spans 14 amino acids. CDR3 in amino acids: CASSFGQLNYGYTF.

The chain couples TRBV4-1 to TRBJ1-5; the D call of TRBD1 rests on TCRdb alone, since no DNA is present to check it. The CDR3 loop spans 15 amino acids. Germline CDR1 reads MGHRA; CDR2 reads YSYEKL. The CDR3: CASSQSREGNQPQHF.

V gene TRBV11-2 combines with J gene TRBJ2-1; there is no DNA to check the TCRdb D call of TRBD1. The CDR3 contains 13 residues. Germline-derived CDR1 and CDR2 are SGHAT and FQNNGV. The CDR3 loop is CASSLEPGSKQFF.

The J gene is TRBJ2-7, the V gene TRBV29-1. The germline V gene has CDR1 SQVTM and CDR2 ANQGSEA. The CDR3 is 13 residues long. Here the CDR3 reads CSVEAPGVYEQYF.

The J gene is TRBJ2-7, the V gene TRBV13; with no DNA, the TCRdb D assignment of TRBD2 cannot be verified. From germline, CDR1 is PRHDT and CDR2 FYEKMQ (reference sequence). The CDR3 extends over 15 amino acids. CDR3 sequence: CASSLEGESSYEQYF.

The genes are TRBV30 and TRBJ2-1. The CDR3 length is 15 residues. Germline V gene lookup returns CDR1 GTSNPN and CDR2 SVGIG (reference sequence). The CDR3 region is CAWISGGRAFNEQFF. Full variable domain (outside the CDR3, taken from reference TRBV30 and TRBJ2-1): SQTIHQWPATLVQPVGSPLSLECTVEGTSNPNLYWYRQAAGRGLQLLFYSVGIGQISSEVPQNLSASRPQDRQFILSSKKLLLSDSGFYLCAWISGGRAFNEQFFGPGTRLTVL.

The J gene is TRBJ2-2, the V gene TRBV5-1; absent DNA, TCRdb's TRBD1 call cannot be checked. Germline CDR1 reads SGHRS; CDR2 reads YFSETQ. This CDR3 is 18 amino acids long. The CDR3 loop reads CASSLGLDTGPNTGELFF.

This rearrangement joins TRBV13 to TRBJ2-5; checking the TCRdb D call of TRBD1 is not possible without DNA. This CDR3 is built from 14 residues. Germline V CDR1 and CDR2: PRHDT, FYEKMQ (reference sequence). The CDR3 is CASSERQGGETQYF. The full variable domain, rest sourced from reference TRBV13 and TRBJ2-5, is AAGVIQSPRHLIKEKRETATLKCYPIPRHDTVYWYQQGPGQDPQFLISFYEKMQSDKGSIPDRFSAQQFSDYHSELNMSSLELGDSALYFCASSERQGGETQYFGPGTRLLVL.

By frequency, this clonotype is medium-sized. The gene calls are TRBV20-1 and TRBJ2-7; without DNA, the TCRdb call of TRBD2 cannot be checked. CDR1 DFQATT and CDR2 SNEGSKA come from the germline V gene (reference sequence). The CDR3 is 15 amino acids. This chain's CDR3 is CSARVRASGPYEQYF.

The V and J genes are TRBV11-3 and TRBJ1-3; the D call of TRBD1 rests on TCRdb alone, since no DNA is present to check it. This CDR3 is built from 16 residues. In germline, CDR1 is SGHNT, CDR2 YENEEA. The CDR3 sequence: CASSAPGHLSGNTIYF.

J is TRBJ2-5 and V is TRBV29-1. In germline, CDR1 is SQVTM, CDR2 ANQGSEA. The CDR3 is 11 amino acids. CDR3 in amino acids: CSVGQGETQYF.

The V call is TRBV11-2, the J call TRBJ1-5. Germline V gives CDR1 SGHAT, CDR2 FQNNGV. This CDR3 is built from 15 residues. This chain's CDR3 is CASSLAGDSNQPQHF.

This chain's CDR3 is CATSAPGITEAFF. The rearrangement joins TRBV24-1 to TRBJ1-1; the D call from TCRdb, TRBD1, cannot be confirmed without DNA. This CDR3 region has 13 residues. The germline gives CDR1 KGHDR, CDR2 SFDVKD.

The V call is TRBV4-1, the J call TRBJ1-2. The CDR3 runs 13 residues. The germline V gene has CDR1 MGHRA and CDR2 YSYEKL. CDR3 loop: CASSQVADYGYTF.

The rearrangement joins TRBV2 to TRBJ2-7; TCRdb picks TRBD1, but there is no DNA to check that call. The CDR3 length is 13 residues. Germline V gene data show CDR1 as SNHLY and CDR2 as FYNNEI. This chain's CDR3 is CASLPERPDEQYF. Filled out from reference TRBV2 and TRBJ2-7, the complete variable domain reads EPEVTQTPSHQVTQMGQEVILRCVPISNHLYFYWYRQILGQKVEFLVSFYNNEISEKSEIFDDQFSVERPDGSNFTLKIRSTKLEDSAMYFCASLPERPDEQYFGPGTRLTVT.

This chain uses TRBV11-3 with TRBJ2-1; TCRdb gives TRBD2 as the D gene, but with no DNA this cannot be confirmed. Germline values: CDR1 SGHNT, CDR2 YENEEA. This CDR3 has 16 residues. CDR3 amino acids: CASSLGGTSGDNEQFF.